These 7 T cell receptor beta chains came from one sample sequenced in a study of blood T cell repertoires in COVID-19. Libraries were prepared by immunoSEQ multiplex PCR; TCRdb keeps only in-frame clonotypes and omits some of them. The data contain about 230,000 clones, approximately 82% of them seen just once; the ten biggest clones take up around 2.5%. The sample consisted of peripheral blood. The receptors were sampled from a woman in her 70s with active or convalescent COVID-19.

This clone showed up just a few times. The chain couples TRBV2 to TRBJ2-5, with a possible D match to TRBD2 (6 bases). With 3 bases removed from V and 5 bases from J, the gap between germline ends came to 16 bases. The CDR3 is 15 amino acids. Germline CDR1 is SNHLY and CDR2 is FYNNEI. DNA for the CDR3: TGTGCCAGCAGTGATAGTAGAGCGGGCGGGGAGACCCAGTACTTC. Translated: CASSDSRAGGETQYF.

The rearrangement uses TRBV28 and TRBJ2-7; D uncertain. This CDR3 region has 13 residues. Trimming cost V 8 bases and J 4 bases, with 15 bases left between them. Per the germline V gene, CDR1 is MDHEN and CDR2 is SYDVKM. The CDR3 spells CASHRPGGYEQYF. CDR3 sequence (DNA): TGTGCCAGCCACCGGCCAGGTGGGTACGAGCAGTACTTC.

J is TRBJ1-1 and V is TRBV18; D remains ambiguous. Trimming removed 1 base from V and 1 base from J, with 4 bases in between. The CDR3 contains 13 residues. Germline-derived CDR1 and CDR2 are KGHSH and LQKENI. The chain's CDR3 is CASSPRQNTEAFF. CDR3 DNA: TGTGCCAGCTCACCACGACAGAACACTGAAGCTTTCTTT.

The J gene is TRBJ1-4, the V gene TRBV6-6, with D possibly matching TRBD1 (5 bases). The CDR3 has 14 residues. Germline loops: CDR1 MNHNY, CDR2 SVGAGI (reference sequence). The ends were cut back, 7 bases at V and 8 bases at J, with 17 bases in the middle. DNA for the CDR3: TGTGCCAGCATAGAAGGGCAGGGAAGCGAAAAACTGTTTTTT. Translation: CASIEGQGSEKLFF.

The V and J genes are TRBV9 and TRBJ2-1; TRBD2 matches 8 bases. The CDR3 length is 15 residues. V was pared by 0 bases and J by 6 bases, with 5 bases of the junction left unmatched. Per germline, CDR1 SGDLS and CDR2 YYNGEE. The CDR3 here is CASSVGLASGNEQFF. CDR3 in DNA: TGTGCCAGCAGCGTAGGACTAGCGAGTGGCAATGAGCAGTTCTTC.

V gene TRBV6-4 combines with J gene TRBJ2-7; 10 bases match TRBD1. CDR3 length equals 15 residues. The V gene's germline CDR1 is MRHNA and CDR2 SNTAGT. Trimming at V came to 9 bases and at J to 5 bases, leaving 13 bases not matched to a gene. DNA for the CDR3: TGTGCCAGTCAAATTCCGGGACAGGGGTCCCACGAGCAGTACTTC. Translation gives CASQIPGQGSHEQYF.

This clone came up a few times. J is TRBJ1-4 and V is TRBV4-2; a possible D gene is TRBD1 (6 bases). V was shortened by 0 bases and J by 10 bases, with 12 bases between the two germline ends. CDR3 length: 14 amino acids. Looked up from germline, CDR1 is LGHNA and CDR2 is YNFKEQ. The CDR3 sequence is CASSQEWEGGKLFF. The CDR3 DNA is TGTGCCAGCAGCCAAGAATGGGAAGGGGGAAAACTGTTTTTT.